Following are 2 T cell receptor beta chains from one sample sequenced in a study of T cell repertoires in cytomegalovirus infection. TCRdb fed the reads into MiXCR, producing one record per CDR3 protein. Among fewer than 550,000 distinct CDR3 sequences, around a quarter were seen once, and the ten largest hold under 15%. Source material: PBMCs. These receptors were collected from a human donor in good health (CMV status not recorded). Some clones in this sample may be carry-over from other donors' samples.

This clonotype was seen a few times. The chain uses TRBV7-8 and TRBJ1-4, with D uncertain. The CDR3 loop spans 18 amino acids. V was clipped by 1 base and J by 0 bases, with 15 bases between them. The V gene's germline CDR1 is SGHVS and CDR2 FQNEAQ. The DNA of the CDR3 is TGTGCCAGCAGCTTAGGAGCCCGGACTGGGGCAACTAATGAAAAACTGTTTTTT. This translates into CASSLGARTGATNEKLFF.

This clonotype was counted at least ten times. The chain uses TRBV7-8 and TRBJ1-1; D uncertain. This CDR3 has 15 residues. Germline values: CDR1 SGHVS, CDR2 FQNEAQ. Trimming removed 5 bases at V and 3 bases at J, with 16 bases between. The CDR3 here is CASSQSNFRDTEAFF. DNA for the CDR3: TGTGCCAGCAGCCAGTCGAATTTTCGGGACACTGAAGCTTTCTTT.